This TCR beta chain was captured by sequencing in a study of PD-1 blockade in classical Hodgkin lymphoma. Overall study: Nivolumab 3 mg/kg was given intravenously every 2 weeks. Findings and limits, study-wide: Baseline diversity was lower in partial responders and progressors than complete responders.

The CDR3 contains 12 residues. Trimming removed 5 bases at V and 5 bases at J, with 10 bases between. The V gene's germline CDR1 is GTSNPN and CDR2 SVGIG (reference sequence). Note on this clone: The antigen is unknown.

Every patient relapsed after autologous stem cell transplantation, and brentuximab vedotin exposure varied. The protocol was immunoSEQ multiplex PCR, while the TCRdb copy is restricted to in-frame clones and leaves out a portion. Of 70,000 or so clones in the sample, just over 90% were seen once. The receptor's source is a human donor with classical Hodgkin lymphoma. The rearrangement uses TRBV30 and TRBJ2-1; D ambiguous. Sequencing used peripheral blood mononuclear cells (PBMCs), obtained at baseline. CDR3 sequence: CAWSLRDNEQFF. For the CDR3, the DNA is TGTGCCTGGTCCCTTCGGGACAATGAGCAGTTCTTC.